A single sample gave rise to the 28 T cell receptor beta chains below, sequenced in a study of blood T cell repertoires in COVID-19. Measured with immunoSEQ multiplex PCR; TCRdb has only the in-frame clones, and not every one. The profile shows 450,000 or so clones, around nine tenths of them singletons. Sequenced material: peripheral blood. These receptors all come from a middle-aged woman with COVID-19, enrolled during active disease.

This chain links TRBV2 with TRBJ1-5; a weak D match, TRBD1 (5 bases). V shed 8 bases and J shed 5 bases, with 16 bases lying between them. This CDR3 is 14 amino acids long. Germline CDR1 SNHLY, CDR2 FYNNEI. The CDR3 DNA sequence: TGTGCCAGCCAGAGGCAGGGTGGCCATCAGCCCCAGCATTTT. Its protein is CASQRQGGHQPQHF.

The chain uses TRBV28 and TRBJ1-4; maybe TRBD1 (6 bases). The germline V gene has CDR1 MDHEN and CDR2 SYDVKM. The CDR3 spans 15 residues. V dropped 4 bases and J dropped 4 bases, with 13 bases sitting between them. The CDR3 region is CASSSTGQFNEKLFF. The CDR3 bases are TGTGCCAGCAGTTCCACCGGACAGTTTAATGAAAAACTGTTTTTT. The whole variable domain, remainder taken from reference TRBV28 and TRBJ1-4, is DVKVTQSSRYLVKRTGEKVFLECVQDMDHENMFWYRQDPGLGLRLIYFSYDVKMKEKGDIPEGYSVSREKKERFSLILESASTNQTSMYLCASSSTGQFNEKLFFGSGTQLSVL.

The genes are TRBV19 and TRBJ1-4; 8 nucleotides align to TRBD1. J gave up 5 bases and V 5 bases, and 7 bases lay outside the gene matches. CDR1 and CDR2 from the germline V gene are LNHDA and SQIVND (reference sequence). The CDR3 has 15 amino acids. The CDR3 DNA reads TGTGCCAGTAGTCCCGGGGACAGGCCGAATGAAAAACTGTTTTTT. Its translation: CASSPGDRPNEKLFF.

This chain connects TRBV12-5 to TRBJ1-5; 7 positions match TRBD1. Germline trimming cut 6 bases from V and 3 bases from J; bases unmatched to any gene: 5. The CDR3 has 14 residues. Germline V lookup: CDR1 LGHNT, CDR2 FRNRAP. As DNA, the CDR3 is TGTGCTAGTGGACTTACAGGGGACAATCAGCCCCAGCATTTT. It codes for CASGLTGDNQPQHF.

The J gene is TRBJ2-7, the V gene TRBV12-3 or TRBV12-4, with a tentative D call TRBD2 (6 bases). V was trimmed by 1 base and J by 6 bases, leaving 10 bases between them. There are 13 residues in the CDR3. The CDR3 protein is CASSLGLGFEQYF. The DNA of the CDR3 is TGTGCCAGCAGTTTAGGACTAGGTTTCGAGCAGTACTTC.

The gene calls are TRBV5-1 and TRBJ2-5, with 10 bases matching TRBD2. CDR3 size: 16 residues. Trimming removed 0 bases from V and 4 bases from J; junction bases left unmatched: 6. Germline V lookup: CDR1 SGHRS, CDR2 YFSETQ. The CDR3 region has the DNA TGCGCCAGCAGCTTGGGGGCTAGCGGGAGATTAGAGACCCAGTACTTC. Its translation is CASSLGASGRLETQYF.

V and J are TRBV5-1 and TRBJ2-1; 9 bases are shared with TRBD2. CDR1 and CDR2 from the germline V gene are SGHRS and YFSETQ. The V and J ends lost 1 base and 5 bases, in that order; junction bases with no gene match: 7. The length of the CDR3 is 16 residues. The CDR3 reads CASSLMTSGMNNEQFF. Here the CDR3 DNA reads TGCGCCAGCAGCTTGATGACTAGCGGAATGAACAATGAGCAGTTCTTC. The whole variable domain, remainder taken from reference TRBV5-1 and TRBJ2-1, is KAGVTQTPRYLIKTRGQQVTLSCSPISGHRSVSWYQQTPGQGLQFLFEYFSETQRNKGNFPGRFSGRQFSNSRSEMNVSTLELGDSALYLCASSLMTSGMNNEQFFGPGTRLTVL.

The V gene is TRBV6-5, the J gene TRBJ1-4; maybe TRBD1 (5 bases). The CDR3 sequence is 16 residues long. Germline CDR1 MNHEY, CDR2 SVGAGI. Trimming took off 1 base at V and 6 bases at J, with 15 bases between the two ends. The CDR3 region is CASSYFAGLGDEKLFF. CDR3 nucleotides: TGTGCCAGCAGTTACTTCGCGGGACTGGGAGATGAAAAACTGTTTTTT.

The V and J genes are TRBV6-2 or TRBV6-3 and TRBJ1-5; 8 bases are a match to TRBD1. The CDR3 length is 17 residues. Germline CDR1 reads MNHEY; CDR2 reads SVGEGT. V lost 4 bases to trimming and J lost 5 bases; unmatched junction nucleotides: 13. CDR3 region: CASSSGRTGSLYQPQHF. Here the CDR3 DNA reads TGTGCCAGCAGTTCTGGAAGGACAGGGTCGCTATATCAGCCCCAGCATTTT.

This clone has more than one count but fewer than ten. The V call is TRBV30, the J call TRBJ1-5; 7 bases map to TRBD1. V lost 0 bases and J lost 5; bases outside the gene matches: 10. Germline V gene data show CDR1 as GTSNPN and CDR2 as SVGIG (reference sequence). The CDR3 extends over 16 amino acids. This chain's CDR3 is CAWSVTGTVRHQPQHF. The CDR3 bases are TGTGCCTGGAGTGTAACTGGGACAGTGAGGCATCAGCCCCAGCATTTT.

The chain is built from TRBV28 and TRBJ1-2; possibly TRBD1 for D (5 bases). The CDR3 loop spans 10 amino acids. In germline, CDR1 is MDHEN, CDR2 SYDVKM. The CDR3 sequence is CPPRENGYTF. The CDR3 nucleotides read TGTCCTCCCAGGGAAAATGGCTACACCTTC.

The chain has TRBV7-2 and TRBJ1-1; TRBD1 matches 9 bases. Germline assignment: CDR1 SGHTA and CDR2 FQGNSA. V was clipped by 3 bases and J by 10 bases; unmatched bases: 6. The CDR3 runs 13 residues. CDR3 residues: CASSLNRGRGAFF. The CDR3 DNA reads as TGTGCCAGCAGCTTGAACAGGGGGCGAGGAGCTTTCTTT.

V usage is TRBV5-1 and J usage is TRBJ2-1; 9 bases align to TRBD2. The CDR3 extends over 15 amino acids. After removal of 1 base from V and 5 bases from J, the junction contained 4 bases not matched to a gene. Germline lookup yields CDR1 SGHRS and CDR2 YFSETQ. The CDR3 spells CASSLRGGVNNEQFF. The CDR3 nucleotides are TGCGCCAGCAGCTTGCGCGGGGGGGTAAACAATGAGCAGTTCTTC.

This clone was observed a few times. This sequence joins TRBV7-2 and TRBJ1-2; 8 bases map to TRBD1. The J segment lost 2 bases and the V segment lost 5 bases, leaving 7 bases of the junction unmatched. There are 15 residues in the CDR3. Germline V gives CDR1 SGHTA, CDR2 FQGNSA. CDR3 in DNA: TGTGCCAGCAGCAACTCAGGGGGCAAGAACTATGGCTACACCTTC. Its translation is CASSNSGGKNYGYTF.

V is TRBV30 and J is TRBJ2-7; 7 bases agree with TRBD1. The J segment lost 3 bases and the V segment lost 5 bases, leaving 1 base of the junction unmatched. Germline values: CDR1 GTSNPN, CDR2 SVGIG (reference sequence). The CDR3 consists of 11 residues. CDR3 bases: TGTGCCTGGGGACAGGACTACGAGCAGTACTTC. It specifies CAWGQDYEQYF.

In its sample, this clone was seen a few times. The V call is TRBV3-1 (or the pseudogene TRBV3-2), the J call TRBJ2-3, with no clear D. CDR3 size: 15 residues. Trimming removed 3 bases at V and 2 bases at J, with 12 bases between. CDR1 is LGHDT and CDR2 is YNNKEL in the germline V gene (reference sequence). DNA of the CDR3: TGTGCCAGCAGCCAGTCCGGGTATCCCACAGATACGCAGTATTTT. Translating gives CASSQSGYPTDTQYF.

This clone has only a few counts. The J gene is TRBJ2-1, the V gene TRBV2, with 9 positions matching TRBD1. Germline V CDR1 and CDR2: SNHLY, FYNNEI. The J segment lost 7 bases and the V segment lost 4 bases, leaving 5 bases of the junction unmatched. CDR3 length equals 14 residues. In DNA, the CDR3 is TGTGCCAGCAGTGGGGGGACAGGGATGAATGAGCAGTTCTTC. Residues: CASSGGTGMNEQFF.

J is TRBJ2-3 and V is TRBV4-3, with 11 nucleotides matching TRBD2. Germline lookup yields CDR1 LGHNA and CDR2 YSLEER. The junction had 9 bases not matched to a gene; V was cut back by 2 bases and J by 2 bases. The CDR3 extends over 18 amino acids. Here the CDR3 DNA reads TGCGCCAGCAGCCAAAGCCGTGGGACTAGCGGAAACACAGATACGCAGTATTTT. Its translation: CASSQSRGTSGNTDTQYF.

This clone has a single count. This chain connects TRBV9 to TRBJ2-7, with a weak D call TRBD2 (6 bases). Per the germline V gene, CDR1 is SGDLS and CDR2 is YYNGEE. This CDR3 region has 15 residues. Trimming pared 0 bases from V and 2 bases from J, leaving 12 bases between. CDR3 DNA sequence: TGTGCCAGCAGCGTAGGGTCCGGGGGTACCTACGAGCAGTACTTC. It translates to CASSVGSGGTYEQYF.

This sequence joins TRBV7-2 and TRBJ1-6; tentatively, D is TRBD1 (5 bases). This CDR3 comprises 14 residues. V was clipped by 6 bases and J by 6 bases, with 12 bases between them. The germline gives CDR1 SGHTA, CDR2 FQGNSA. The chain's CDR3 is CASSPGRGNSPLHF. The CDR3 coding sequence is TGTGCCAGCAGTCCTGGGAGGGGTAATTCACCCCTCCACTTT.

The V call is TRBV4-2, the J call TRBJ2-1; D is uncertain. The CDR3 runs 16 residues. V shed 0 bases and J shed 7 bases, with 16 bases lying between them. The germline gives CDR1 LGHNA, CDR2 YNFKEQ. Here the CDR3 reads CASSQDISRRENEQFF. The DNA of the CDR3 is TGTGCCAGCAGCCAAGATATATCCCGGAGAGAGAATGAGCAGTTCTTC.

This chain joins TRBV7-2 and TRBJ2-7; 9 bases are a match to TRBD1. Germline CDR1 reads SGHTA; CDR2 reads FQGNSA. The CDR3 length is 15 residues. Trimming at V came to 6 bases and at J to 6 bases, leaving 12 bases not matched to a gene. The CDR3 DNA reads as TGTGCCAGCAGACAGGGACCGGGACAGGGCGTCGAGCAGTACTTC. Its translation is CASRQGPGQGVEQYF.

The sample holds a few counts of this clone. The CDR3 DNA reads as TGCGCCAGCAGCCCAGAAACCGGGACAGGGGGTTCACCCCTCCACTTT. This codes for CASSPETGTGGSPLHF. The chain recombines TRBV4-3 with TRBJ1-6; 11 nucleotides align to TRBD1. There are 16 residues in the CDR3. Looked up from germline, CDR1 is LGHNA and CDR2 is YSLEER. V lost 4 bases to trimming and J lost 9 bases; unmatched junction nucleotides: 8.

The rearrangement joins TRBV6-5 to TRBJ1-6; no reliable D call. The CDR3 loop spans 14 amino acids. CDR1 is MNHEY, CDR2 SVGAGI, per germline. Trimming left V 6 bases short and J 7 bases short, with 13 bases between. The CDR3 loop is CASSPLSINSPLHF. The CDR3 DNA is TGTGCCAGCAGCCCCCTATCGATCAATTCACCCCTCCACTTT.

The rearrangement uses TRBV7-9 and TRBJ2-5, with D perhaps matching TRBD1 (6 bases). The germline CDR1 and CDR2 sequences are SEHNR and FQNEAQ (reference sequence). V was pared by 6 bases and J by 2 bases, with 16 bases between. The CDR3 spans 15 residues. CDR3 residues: CASRSPTRGQETQYF. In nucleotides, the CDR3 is TGTGCCAGCAGGTCTCCTACTAGGGGGCAAGAGACCCAGTACTTC.

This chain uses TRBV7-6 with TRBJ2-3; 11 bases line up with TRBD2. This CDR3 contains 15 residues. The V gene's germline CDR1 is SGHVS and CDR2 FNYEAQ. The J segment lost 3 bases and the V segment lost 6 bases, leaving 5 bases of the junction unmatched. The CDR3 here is CASRKTSGKTDTQYF. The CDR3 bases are TGTGCCAGCAGGAAGACTAGCGGGAAAACAGATACGCAGTATTTT. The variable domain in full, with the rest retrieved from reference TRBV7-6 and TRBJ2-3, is GAGVSQSPRYKVTKRGQDVALRCDPISGHVSLYWYRQALGQGPEFLTYFNYEAQQDKSGLPNDRFSAERPEGSISTLTIQRTEQRDSAMYRCASRKTSGKTDTQYFGPGTRLTVL.

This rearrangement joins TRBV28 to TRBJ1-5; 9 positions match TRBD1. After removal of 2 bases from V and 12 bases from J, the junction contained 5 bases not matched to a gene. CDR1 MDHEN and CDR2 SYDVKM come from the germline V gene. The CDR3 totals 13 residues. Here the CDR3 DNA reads TGTGCCAGCAGTTTACGACAGGGGGGTCGCCAGCATTTT. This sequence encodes CASSLRQGGRQHF. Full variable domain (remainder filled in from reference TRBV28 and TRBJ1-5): DVKVTQSSRYLVKRTGEKVFLECVQDMDHENMFWYRQDPGLGLRLIYFSYDVKMKEKGDIPEGYSVSREKKERFSLILESASTNQTSMYLCASSLRQGGRQHFGDGTRLSIL.

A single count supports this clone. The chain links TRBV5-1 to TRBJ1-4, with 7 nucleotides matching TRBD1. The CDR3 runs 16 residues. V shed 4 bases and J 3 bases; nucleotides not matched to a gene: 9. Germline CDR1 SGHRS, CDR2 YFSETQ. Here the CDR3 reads CASSISRTGANEKLFF. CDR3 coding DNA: TGCGCCAGCAGCATATCCCGGACAGGTGCTAATGAAAAACTGTTTTTT.